This T cell receptor (beta chain) was obtained from a study of blood T cell repertoires in COVID-19. Using immunoSEQ multiplex PCR, the repertoire was profiled, and TCRdb retains in-frame clones only, with some absent. Of approximately 490,000 clones listed, about nine tenths are singletons. Trimming removed 1 base at V and 5 bases at J, with 15 bases between. This CDR3 contains 16 residues. The germline gives CDR1 MGHRA, CDR2 YSYEKL. The material sequenced was PBMCs or T cells enriched from blood (not recorded which). V gene TRBV4-1 combines with J gene TRBJ1-3; weak D call: TRBD1 (6 bases). The sequence was obtained from a woman in her late teens or twenties who had recovered from COVID-19. The CDR3 protein is CASSQAPGQVRNTIYF. The DNA for the CDR3 is TGCGCCAGCAGCCAAGCTCCGGGACAAGTTCGAAACACCATATATTTT.